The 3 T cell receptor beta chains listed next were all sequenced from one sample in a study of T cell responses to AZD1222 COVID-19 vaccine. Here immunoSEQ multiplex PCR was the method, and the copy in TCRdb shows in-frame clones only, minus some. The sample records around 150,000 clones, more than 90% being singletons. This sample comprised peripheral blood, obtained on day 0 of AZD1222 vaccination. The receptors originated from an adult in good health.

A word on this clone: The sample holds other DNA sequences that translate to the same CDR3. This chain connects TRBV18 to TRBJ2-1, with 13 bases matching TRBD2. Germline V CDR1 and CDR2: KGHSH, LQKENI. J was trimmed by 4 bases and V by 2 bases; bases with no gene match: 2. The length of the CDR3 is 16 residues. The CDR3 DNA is TGTGCCAGCTCACCAGGACTAGCGGGGGCTTACAATGAGCAGTTCTTC. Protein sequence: CASSPGLAGAYNEQFF.

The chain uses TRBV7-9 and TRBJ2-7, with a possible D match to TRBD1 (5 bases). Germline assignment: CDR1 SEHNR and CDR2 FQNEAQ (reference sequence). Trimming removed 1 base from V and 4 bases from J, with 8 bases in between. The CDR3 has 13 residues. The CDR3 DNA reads TGTGCCAGCAGCTTAGGTGACAGATACGAGCAGTACTTC. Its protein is CASSLGDRYEQYF.

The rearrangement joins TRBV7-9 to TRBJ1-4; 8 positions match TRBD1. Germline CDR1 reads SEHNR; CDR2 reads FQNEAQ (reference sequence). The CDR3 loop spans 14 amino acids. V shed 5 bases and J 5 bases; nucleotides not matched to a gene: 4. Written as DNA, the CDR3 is TGTGCCAGCAGCAATGACAGGGGAAATGAAAAACTGTTTTTT. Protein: CASSNDRGNEKLFF.